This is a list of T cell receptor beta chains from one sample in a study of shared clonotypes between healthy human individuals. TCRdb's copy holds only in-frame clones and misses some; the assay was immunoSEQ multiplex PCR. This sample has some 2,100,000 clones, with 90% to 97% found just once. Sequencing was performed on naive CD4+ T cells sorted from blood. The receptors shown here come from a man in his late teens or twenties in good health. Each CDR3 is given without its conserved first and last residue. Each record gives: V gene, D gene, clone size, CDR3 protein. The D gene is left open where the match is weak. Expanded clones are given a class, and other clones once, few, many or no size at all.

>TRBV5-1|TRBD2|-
ASSFTPSSGGERHEQF
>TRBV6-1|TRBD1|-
AISRGQGEQY
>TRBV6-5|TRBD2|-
ASSYSASGSYEQY
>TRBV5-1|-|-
ASSLDVGWVTDTQY
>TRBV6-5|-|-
ASSTEGSRREQY
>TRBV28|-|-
ASVGGGNSPLH
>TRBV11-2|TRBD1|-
ASSQKQGFTNEKLF
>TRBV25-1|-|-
ASRGETNTGELF
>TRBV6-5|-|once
ASSYSRVYEQY
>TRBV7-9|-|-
ASSRYLSASTDTQY
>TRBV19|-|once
ASSTVWVSQETQY
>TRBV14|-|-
ASSQDWRGYT
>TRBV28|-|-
ASSLSTGWGTEAF
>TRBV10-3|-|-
AISEYQETQY
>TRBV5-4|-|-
ASSLDGREAF
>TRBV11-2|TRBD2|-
ASSFLAGDTGELF
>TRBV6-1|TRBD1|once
ASSEQGAITGDTQY
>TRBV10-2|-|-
ASRSQRQSTDTQY
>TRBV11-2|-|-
ASSFSGGRNTEAF
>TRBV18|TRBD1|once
ASSPRQGGDEKLF
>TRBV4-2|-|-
ASSQDSGGPTEAF
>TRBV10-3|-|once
AISAGADTQY
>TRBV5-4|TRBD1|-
ASSFGQGQETQY
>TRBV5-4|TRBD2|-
ASSTELAGGRETQY
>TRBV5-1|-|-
ASSLGLTSYNEQF
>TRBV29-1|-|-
SASPTETGELF
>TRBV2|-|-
ASSEGAVNYGYT
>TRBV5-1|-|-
ASSDVGPQY
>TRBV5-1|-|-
ASSLAVGSIGNTIY
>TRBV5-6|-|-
ASSSYPGTQY
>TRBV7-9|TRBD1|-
ASSPPYRGPEAF
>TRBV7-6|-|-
ASSFWEDNTEAF
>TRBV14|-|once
ASSPGQNTEAF
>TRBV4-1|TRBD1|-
ASSQEVGTGKGD
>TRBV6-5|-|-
ASSYSKWGYEQY
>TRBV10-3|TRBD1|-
AISESNGRGYEQY
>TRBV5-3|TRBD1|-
ARSHDRENQPQH
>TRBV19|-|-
ASSINQGLGEQY
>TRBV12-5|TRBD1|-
ASGPGQQETQY
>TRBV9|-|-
ASDPTGTGANVLT
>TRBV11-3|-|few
ASSLDGGNSPLH
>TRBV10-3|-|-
AISEDRNYGYT
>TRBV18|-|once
ASSRNGLGATNEKLF
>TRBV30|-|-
AEGKGNEQY
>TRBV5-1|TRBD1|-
ASSRDSRDTQY
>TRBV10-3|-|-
AISRDPEIDTQY
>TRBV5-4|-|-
ASSLVGSGYNEQF
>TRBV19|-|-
AVSEGHQTFNEQF
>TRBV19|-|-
ASSSRTPQAVNQPQH
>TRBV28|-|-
ASRQGGGDEQY
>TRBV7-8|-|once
ASSRPSTGPEQY
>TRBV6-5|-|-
ASSYSWSGTNTEAF
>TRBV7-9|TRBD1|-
ASSLDRGAF
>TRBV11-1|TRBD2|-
ASSSRGAAGGSYEQY
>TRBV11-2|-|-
ATSLGNSVNEQF
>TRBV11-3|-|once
ASSFSGEKGETQY
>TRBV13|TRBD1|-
ASSPPGGPYNEQF
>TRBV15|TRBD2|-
ATSRGTSGRVYNEQF
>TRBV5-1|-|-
ASSASGTQNSPLH